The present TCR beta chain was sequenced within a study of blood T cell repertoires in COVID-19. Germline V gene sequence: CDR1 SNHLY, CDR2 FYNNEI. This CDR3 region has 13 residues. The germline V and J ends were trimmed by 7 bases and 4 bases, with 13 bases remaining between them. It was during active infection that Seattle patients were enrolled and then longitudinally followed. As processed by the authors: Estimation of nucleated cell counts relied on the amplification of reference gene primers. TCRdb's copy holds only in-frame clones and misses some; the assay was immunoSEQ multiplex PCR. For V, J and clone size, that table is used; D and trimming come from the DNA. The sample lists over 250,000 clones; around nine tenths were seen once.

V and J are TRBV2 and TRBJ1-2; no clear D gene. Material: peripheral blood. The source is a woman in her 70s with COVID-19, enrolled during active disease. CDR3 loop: CASTPQGGYGYTF. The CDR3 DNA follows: TGTGCCAGCACCCCGCAAGGAGGCTATGGCTACACCTTC. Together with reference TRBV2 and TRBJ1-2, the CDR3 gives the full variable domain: EPEVTQTPSHQVTQMGQEVILRCVPISNHLYFYWYRQILGQKVEFLVSFYNNEISEKSEIFDDQFSVERPDGSNFTLKIRSTKLEDSAMYFCASTPQGGYGYTFGSGTRLTVV.